This TCR beta chain was observed in a study of blood T cell repertoires in COVID-19. Whole-study context: PBMCs, B-cell-depleted T cells, or T cells were the source of the cDNA or gDNA that made up the material.

This CDR3 is 16 amino acids long. Deletions cut 0 bases from V and 0 bases from J, with 10 bases between. Per germline, CDR1 SGDLS and CDR2 YYNGEE. Clones were sequenced by immunoSEQ multiplex PCR, and TCRdb holds only the in-frame ones, with some missing. The sample lists roughly 100,000 clones; approximately 84% were seen once. The chain carries TRBV9 and TRBJ2-1, with D tentatively TRBD2 (5 bases). Sequencing was carried out using peripheral blood. The receptor was derived from a human donor in a cohort sampled during active COVID-19. CDR3 sequence: CASSVVSGASYNEQFF. The CDR3 region has the DNA TGTGCCAGCAGCGTAGTGAGCGGAGCCTCCTACAATGAGCAGTTCTTC.